This entry features one TCR beta chain sequence. Its antigen is undetermined. This CDR3 spans 12 amino acids. V lost 0 bases and J lost 6, with 7 bases in between. Germline V CDR1 and CDR2: SGHDT, YYEEEE. Sequencing depth was up to 500,000 reads per sample. The data were produced by immunoSEQ multiplex PCR, yet TCRdb's version contains in-frame clones alone and is incomplete. The table includes about 64,000 clones, around 85% detected once. The sample originates from a study of pediatric ulcerative colitis. Study conclusions and caveats: Compared with controls, ulcerative colitis showed greater blood-rectum clone sharing. Acute severe colitis showed lower rectal diversity from clonal expansions.

The sample consisted of blood. The chain combines TRBV5-6 with TRBJ2-7; D is undetermined. The receptor was derived from a boy aged 5-17 years with severe ulcerative colitis. The CDR3 region has the DNA TGTGCCAGCAGCTTGGGGGGATCCGAGCAGTACTTC. This gives the protein CASSLGGSEQYF.